The 20 T cell receptor beta chains presented below share a single source sample, sequenced in a study of T cell repertoires in cytomegalovirus infection. These receptors have no identified antigens. Via MiXCR, TCRdb re-called the reads, giving one row per CDR3 protein. This table has approximately 340,000 distinct CDR3 sequences, 25% to 30% appearing once. Here the sequenced sample was cultured PBMCs, taken from culture after CMV antigen stimulation. All receptors come from a human donor in good health (CMV status not recorded). Some clones in this sample may be carry-over from other donors' samples.

This clonotype was recorded at least ten times. The chain has TRBV5-6 and TRBJ2-7, with no clear D. CDR1 SGHDT and CDR2 YYEEEE come from the germline V gene. This CDR3 spans 11 amino acids. The V gene lost 0 bases and the J gene lost 6 bases, with 4 bases spanning the gap. The CDR3 here is CASSLGFEQYF. The CDR3 nucleotides are TGTGCCAGCAGCTTGGGATTCGAGCAGTACTTC. Full variable domain (rest looked up from reference TRBV5-6 and TRBJ2-7): DAGVTQSPTHLIKTRGQQVTLRCSPKSGHDTVSWYQQALGQGPQFIFQYYEEEERQRGNFPDRFSGHQFPNYSSELNVNALLLGDSALYLCASSLGFEQYFGPGTRLTVT.

The DNA of the CDR3 is TGTGCCAGCACCCTGGGAAGTCCCACGAACTACTACGAGCAGTACTTC. Translating gives CASTLGSPTNYYEQYF. The genes are TRBV5-4 and TRBJ2-7; D not certain. Trimming stripped 6 bases from V and 3 bases from J, with 22 bases between. From germline, CDR1 is SGHNT and CDR2 YYREEE (reference sequence). The length of the CDR3 is 16 residues.

V usage is TRBV6-6 and J usage is TRBJ1-5; 9 bases align to TRBD1. CDR1 and CDR2 (germline): MNHNY, SVGAGI (reference sequence). CDR3 size: 16 residues. After removal of 4 bases from V and 2 bases from J, the junction contained 6 bases not matched to a gene. For the CDR3, the DNA is TGTGCCAGCAGTTTAGGGACAGGGTGGGGCAATCAGCCCCAGCATTTT. Encoded protein: CASSLGTGWGNQPQHF.

Only a few counts were recorded for this clonotype. The chain carries TRBV20-1 and TRBJ1-6, with D perhaps matching TRBD1 (5 bases). CDR1 and CDR2 from the germline V gene are DFQATT and SNEGSKA (reference sequence). Trimming stripped 6 bases from V and 0 bases from J, with 18 bases between. The CDR3 spans 17 residues. CDR3 loop: CSARESTLSSYNSPLHF. As DNA, the CDR3 is TGCAGTGCCAGGGAGAGCACCCTGAGCTCCTATAATTCACCCCTCCACTTT.

The rearrangement joins TRBV7-4 to TRBJ1-2, with D possibly TRBD1 on 5 matching bases. Trimming removed 6 bases at V and 0 bases at J, with 14 bases between. The CDR3 has 15 amino acids. Germline CDR1 and CDR2: SGHVT and SQSDAQ. The CDR3 coding sequence is TGTGCCAGCAGTCTCGTAGGGGAGGCTAACTATGGCTACACCTTC. Protein sequence: CASSLVGEANYGYTF.

The chain is built from TRBV19 and TRBJ1-5; D unclear. The germline V gene has CDR1 LNHDA and CDR2 SQIVND (reference sequence). The CDR3 is 15 amino acids. The V and J ends lost 5 bases and 5 bases respectively, with 16 bases between them. Here the CDR3 DNA reads TGTGCCAGTAGTCCCCGGGGAAGGGTCGATCAGCCCCAGCATTTT. This gives the protein CASSPRGRVDQPQHF.

This clonotype was recorded at least ten times. J is TRBJ1-2 and V is TRBV7-2; D remains unclear. V lost 1 base to trimming and J lost 4 bases, with 10 bases between them. The CDR3 is 14 amino acids. The germline V gene encodes CDR1 SGHTA and CDR2 FQGNSA. As DNA, the CDR3 is TGTGCCAGCAGCTTAGATGGCAGCCTCTATGGCTACACCTTC. Translating it yields CASSLDGSLYGYTF.

J is TRBJ1-5 and V is TRBV6-1; D may be TRBD1 (6 bases). The germline V and J ends were trimmed by 0 bases and 4 bases, with 7 bases remaining between them. Germline values: CDR1 MNHNS, CDR2 SASEGT. The CDR3 runs 14 residues. The CDR3 coding sequence is TGTGCCAGCAGTGAAGCGACAGGAAATCAGCCCCAGCATTTT. Translation: CASSEATGNQPQHF.

This clonotype has only a few counts. This chain links TRBV5-4 with TRBJ2-1; 13 bases map to TRBD2. The junction had 7 bases not matched to a gene; V was cut back by 5 bases and J by 8 bases. The CDR3 is 15 amino acids. CDR1 is SGHNT, CDR2 YYREEE, per germline (reference sequence). CDR3 nucleotides: TGTGCCAGCAGATCCGGGACTAGCGGGAAGGATGAGCAGTTCTTC. Translation gives CASRSGTSGKDEQFF.

This clonotype was detected many times. The rearrangement joins TRBV19 to TRBJ2-1, with D perhaps TRBD2 (7 bases). Trimming left V 3 bases short and J 0 bases short, with 21 bases between. The CDR3 consists of 19 residues. CDR1 and CDR2 from the germline V gene are LNHDA and SQIVND (reference sequence). The CDR3 region is CASSMGASGRPSSYNEQFF. The DNA of the CDR3 is TGTGCCAGTAGTATGGGGGCTAGCGGAAGACCGAGCTCCTACAATGAGCAGTTCTTC.

This clonotype was picked up many times. The genes are TRBV7-2 and TRBJ2-5; 13 bases align to TRBD2. The V segment lost 3 bases and the J segment 9 bases; nucleotides outside the gene matches: 7. Germline CDR1 is SGHTA and CDR2 is FQGNSA. The CDR3 extends over 15 amino acids. Here the CDR3 DNA reads TGTGCCAGCAGCTTCCCCGGGACTAGCGGGGAGGCCCAGTACTTC. This codes for CASSFPGTSGEAQYF.

This clonotype has more than one count but fewer than ten. V is TRBV9 and J is TRBJ1-2; the match to TRBD1 covers 9 bases. After removal of 4 bases from V and 4 bases from J, the junction contained 8 bases not matched to a gene. The CDR3 consists of 15 residues. CDR1 and CDR2 from the germline V gene are SGDLS and YYNGEE. The CDR3 loop reads CASSPGQGRVYGYTF. The CDR3 nucleotides are TGTGCCAGCAGCCCAGGACAGGGGAGGGTCTATGGCTACACCTTC.

V and J are TRBV5-4 and TRBJ1-2, with D perhaps matching TRBD1 (5 bases). This CDR3 has 14 amino acids. In germline, CDR1 is SGHNT, CDR2 YYREEE (reference sequence). Trimming took 4 bases from V and 3 from J, leaving 13 bases between them. This chain's CDR3 is CASSPGGEYYGYTF. The CDR3 nucleotides are TGTGCCAGCAGCCCGGGGGGGGAGTACTATGGCTACACCTTC.

This rearrangement joins TRBV19 to TRBJ1-1; D uncertain. Germline V gene lookup returns CDR1 LNHDA and CDR2 SQIVND (reference sequence). V lost 7 bases and J 0 bases, leaving 12 bases between the germline ends. The CDR3 runs to 14 residues. The CDR3 loop reads CASIGSAVNTEAFF. CDR3 sequence (DNA): TGTGCCAGTATAGGGTCGGCGGTGAACACTGAAGCTTTCTTT.

The chain joins TRBV6-5 to TRBJ1-2; TRBD1 agrees at 8 bases. The germline gives CDR1 MNHEY, CDR2 SVGAGI. The ends lost 5 bases at V and 5 bases at J; junction bases unmatched: 13. The CDR3 extends over 16 amino acids. CDR3 residues: CASSEAGDRQRYGYTF. CDR3 sequence (DNA): TGTGCCAGCAGTGAAGCTGGGGACAGGCAGCGATATGGCTACACCTTC.

The chain employs TRBV19 and TRBJ1-2, with a weak D call TRBD1 (5 bases). Germline loops: CDR1 LNHDA, CDR2 SQIVND (reference sequence). The CDR3 is made up of 15 amino acids. Deletions cut 3 bases from V and 6 bases from J, with 17 bases between. DNA of the CDR3: TGTGCCAGTAGTATCGGAGGGACGGAGGGGAATGGCTACACCTTC. The encoded protein is CASSIGGTEGNGYTF. The full variable domain, its missing parts supplied by reference TRBV19 and TRBJ1-2, is DGGITQSPKYLFRKEGQNVTLSCEQNLNHDAMYWYRQDPGQGLRLIYYSQIVNDFQKGDIAEGYSVSREKKESFPLTVTSAQKNPTAFYLCASSIGGTEGNGYTFGSGTRLTVV.

Only one count was recorded for this clonotype. This sequence joins TRBV11-2 and TRBJ2-5, with 11 bases fitting TRBD2. Per germline, CDR1 SGHAT and CDR2 FQNNGV. This CDR3 has 15 amino acids. The junction had 6 bases not matched to a gene; V was cut back by 4 bases and J by 5 bases. The CDR3 DNA reads as TGTGCCAGCAGCTCCGTAGCGGGGGGGGCGGAGACCCAGTACTTC. As protein: CASSSVAGGAETQYF.

This clonotype appeared a few times. This chain uses TRBV27 with TRBJ1-1; D remains unclear. Germline V gives CDR1 MNHEY, CDR2 SMNVEV (reference sequence). V dropped 6 bases and J dropped 0 bases, with 20 bases sitting between them. The CDR3 consists of 17 residues. The CDR3 is CASSSSLGSGMNTEAFF. CDR3 nucleotide sequence: TGTGCCAGCAGCTCAAGTTTAGGGTCGGGCATGAACACTGAAGCTTTCTTT.

This clonotype has more than one count but fewer than ten. CDR3 DNA sequence: TGTGCCAGCAGCTTAAGAGGCAGCTTGAACACTGAAGCTTTCTTT. It yields the protein CASSLRGSLNTEAFF. The chain has TRBV7-3 and TRBJ1-1, with D unclear. The CDR3 runs to 15 residues. V dropped 1 base and J dropped 0 bases, with 9 bases sitting between them. CDR1 is SGHTA and CDR2 is FQGTGA in the germline V gene.

This chain connects TRBV2 to TRBJ2-7; TRBD1 matches 9 bases. This CDR3 is 15 amino acids long. The V gene's germline CDR1 is SNHLY and CDR2 FYNNEI. V was pared by 7 bases and J by 2 bases, with 9 bases of the junction left unmatched. The CDR3 reads CASTLTGGPTYEQYF. The CDR3, as DNA: TGTGCCAGCACCCTGACAGGGGGACCCACCTACGAGCAGTACTTC. Looking up the rest from reference TRBV2 and TRBJ2-7 gives the full variable domain: EPEVTQTPSHQVTQMGQEVILRCVPISNHLYFYWYRQILGQKVEFLVSFYNNEISEKSEIFDDQFSVERPDGSNFTLKIRSTKLEDSAMYFCASTLTGGPTYEQYFGPGTRLTVT.